This note documents a single T cell receptor (beta chain) sequence. The source of the sample is a study of shared T cell receptors in the human thymus. The V gene lost 3 bases and the J gene lost 3 bases, with 18 bases spanning the gap. The CDR3 loop spans 18 amino acids. Germline V gene lookup returns CDR1 SGHAT and CDR2 FQNNGV. Assay used: immunoSEQ multiplex PCR; TCRdb lists only in-frame clones, some missing. Of 63,000 or so clones listed, about 96% were seen once; the top ten hold less than 0.04%. The rearrangement uses TRBV11-2 and TRBJ1-6; D might be TRBD1 (6 bases). The TCR was taken from a human donor. Sequencing used thymocytes. CDR3 sequence reads: CASSFQGPGNCYNSPLHF. CDR3 DNA: TGTGCCAGCAGCTTTCAGGGGCCAGGGAACTGCTATAATTCACCCCTCCACTTT.